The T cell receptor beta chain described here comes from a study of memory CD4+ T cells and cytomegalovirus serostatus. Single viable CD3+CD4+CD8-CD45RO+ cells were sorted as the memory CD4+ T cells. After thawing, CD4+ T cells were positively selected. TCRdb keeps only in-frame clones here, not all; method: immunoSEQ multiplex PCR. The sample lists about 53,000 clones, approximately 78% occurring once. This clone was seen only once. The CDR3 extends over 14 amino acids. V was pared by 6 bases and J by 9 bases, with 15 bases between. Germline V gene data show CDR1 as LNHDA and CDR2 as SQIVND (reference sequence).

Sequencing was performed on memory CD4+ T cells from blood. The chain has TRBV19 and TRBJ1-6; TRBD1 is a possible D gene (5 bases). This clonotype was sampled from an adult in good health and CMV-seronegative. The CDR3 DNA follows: TGTGCCAGTAGAAGGGGAGGGGAAAGTTCACCCCTCCACTTT. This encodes CASRRGGESSPLHF.